What follows are 22 T cell receptor beta chains derived from one specimen sequenced in a study of cytomegalovirus exposure and HLA in healthy donors. Amplification used 60 Vbeta primers and 13 Jbeta primers. The data were produced by immunoSEQ multiplex PCR, yet TCRdb's version contains in-frame clones alone and is incomplete. Among about 150,000 clones listed, over 70% were seen once. The sample comprised PBMCs. Receptor source: a man in his forties in good health and CMV-seronegative.

The V call is TRBV30, the J call TRBJ2-2; D not resolved. Germline V gives CDR1 GTSNPN, CDR2 SVGIG (reference sequence). The V end was cut by 4 bases, the J end by 1 base, with 7 bases between. The CDR3 sequence is 13 residues long. CDR3 sequence: CAWTGRNTGELFF. The CDR3 bases are TGTGCCTGGACAGGCAGGAACACCGGGGAGCTGTTTTTT.

The chain joins TRBV18 to TRBJ2-7; TRBD1 matches 10 bases. Looked up from germline, CDR1 is KGHSH and CDR2 is LQKENI. The trim removed 3 bases at V and 5 bases at J, leaving 4 bases unmatched. The CDR3 length is 14 residues. The CDR3 region has the DNA TGTGCCAGCTCACCGGGACAGGGGTGGAACGAGCAGTACTTC. It is translated as CASSPGQGWNEQYF.

The chain has TRBV7-6 and TRBJ1-1; TRBD1 might be the D (5 bases). This CDR3 is 15 amino acids long. Between the trimmed V and J ends, which lost 1 base and 1 base, there was a span of 10 bases. CDR1 is SGHVS and CDR2 is FNYEAQ in the germline V gene. The DNA for the CDR3 is TGTGCCAGCAGCTTAGGGGGGGGAGGGAACACTGAAGCTTTCTTT. This translates into CASSLGGGGNTEAFF.

The rearrangement joins TRBV27 to TRBJ2-7, with TRBD1 matching 9 bases. Trimming cost V 6 bases and J 0 bases; bases outside gene matches: 6. Germline CDR1 reads MNHEY; CDR2 reads SMNVEV (reference sequence). The CDR3 is made up of 15 amino acids. CDR3 loop: CASRFGTGPSYEQYF. In DNA form, the CDR3 reads TGTGCCAGCAGATTCGGGACAGGGCCCTCCTACGAGCAGTACTTC.

The CDR3, as DNA: TGCGCCAGCAGCTTGGGACAGGGTAATTCACCCCTCCACTTT. It codes for CASSLGQGNSPLHF. The rearrangement uses TRBV5-1 and TRBJ1-6; TRBD1 matches at 7 bases. V was clipped by 0 bases and J by 6 bases; unmatched bases: 0. Germline assignment: CDR1 SGHRS and CDR2 YFSETQ. This CDR3 contains 14 residues.

The rearrangement joins TRBV9 to TRBJ2-3; tentative D call: TRBD2 (5 bases). The CDR3 covers 15 residues. The germline CDR1 and CDR2 sequences are SGDLS and YYNGEE. V shed 4 bases and J shed 2 bases, with 14 bases lying between them. CDR3 bases: TGTGCCAGCAGCCCCCGAGGAGGCTCCACAGATACGCAGTATTTT. This translates into CASSPRGGSTDTQYF.

This clone was detected only a few times. The chain couples TRBV7-2 to TRBJ1-1; maybe TRBD1 (6 bases). Looked up from germline, CDR1 is SGHTA and CDR2 is FQGNSA. This CDR3 contains 13 residues. V was trimmed by 5 bases and J by 5 bases, leaving 12 bases between them. The CDR3: CASSKQGRTEAFF. CDR3 bases: TGTGCCAGCAGCAAACAGGGTCGGACTGAAGCTTTCTTT.

The chain is built from TRBV29-1 and TRBJ1-2; D may be TRBD1 (5 bases). The CDR3 extends over 16 amino acids. Trimming left V 2 bases short and J 7 bases short, with 23 bases between. CDR1 is SQVTM, CDR2 ANQGSEA, per germline. The CDR3: CSVESRPAGITGGYTF. The CDR3 region has the DNA TGCAGCGTTGAATCCCGTCCAGCAGGGATTACGGGTGGCTACACCTTC.

This clone was seen a few times. The V call is TRBV9, the J call TRBJ2-1; 11 nucleotides line up with TRBD2. Unmatched junction bases numbered 10, after V lost 2 bases and J lost 9 bases. CDR1 is SGDLS, CDR2 YYNGEE, per germline. This CDR3 has 16 amino acids. In DNA, the CDR3 is TGTGCCAGCAGCGTCTCACGTCTAGCGGGAGGTGGTGAGCAGTTCTTC. It translates to CASSVSRLAGGGEQFF.

The chain has TRBV30 and TRBJ2-7; tentatively, D is TRBD2 (5 bases). This CDR3 has 13 residues. V was cut by 2 bases and J by 3 bases, with 11 bases left in between. Looked up from germline, CDR1 is GTSNPN and CDR2 is SVGIG (reference sequence). CDR3 in DNA: TGTGCCTGGAGTAATCCGGGAATCTACGAGCAGTACTTC. Protein sequence: CAWSNPGIYEQYF.

The chain employs TRBV11-3 and TRBJ1-1; tentatively, D is TRBD1 (6 bases). This CDR3 has 14 amino acids. Trimming took 1 base from V and 4 from J, leaving 10 bases between them. Looked up from germline, CDR1 is SGHNT and CDR2 is YENEEA. Written as DNA, the CDR3 is TGTGCCAGCAGCTTAGTAGGGGGAAGCACTGAAGCTTTCTTT. Its protein product is CASSLVGGSTEAFF.

The chain carries TRBV6-5 and TRBJ1-4; D not resolved. The CDR3 contains 15 residues. CDR1 is MNHEY and CDR2 is SVGAGI in the germline V gene. Trimming removed 5 bases from V and 3 bases from J, with 13 bases in between. Here the CDR3 reads CASSREPDPNEKLFF. The CDR3 nucleotides read TGTGCCAGCAGTCGGGAGCCAGACCCTAATGAAAAACTGTTTTTT.

This chain links TRBV10-3 with TRBJ2-2; D is uncertain. Trimming left V 0 bases short and J 0 bases short, with 5 bases between. Germline lookup yields CDR1 ENHRY and CDR2 SYGVKD. The CDR3 is made up of 15 amino acids. CDR3 nucleotides: TGTGCCATCAGTGAGTCCAGTGCGAACACCGGGGAGCTGTTTTTT. Translated, it gives CAISESSANTGELFF.

This chain joins TRBV6-6 and TRBJ2-1; possibly TRBD2 for D (5 bases). The CDR3 consists of 14 residues. In germline, CDR1 is MNHNY, CDR2 SVGAGI (reference sequence). V gave up 5 bases and J gave up 6 bases, with 14 bases separating them. In nucleotides, the CDR3 is TGTGCCAGCAGTCCTTCATCCCGGGGCAATGAGCAGTTCTTC. It codes for CASSPSSRGNEQFF.

The V gene is TRBV9, the J gene TRBJ1-1; 8 bases align to TRBD1. V lost 3 bases, J lost 0 bases, and 7 bases stayed unmatched. The germline gives CDR1 SGDLS, CDR2 YYNGEE. This CDR3 is built from 16 residues. This chain's CDR3 is CASSAPAGGLNTEAFF. The DNA for the CDR3 is TGTGCCAGCAGCGCCCCTGCAGGGGGCTTGAACACTGAAGCTTTCTTT.

This chain links TRBV6-1 with TRBJ2-4, with TRBD2 identical over 8 bases. V gave up 3 bases and J gave up 0 bases; unmatched junction bases: 7. CDR3 length equals 17 residues. Germline V gene lookup returns CDR1 MNHNS and CDR2 SASEGT. This CDR3 reads CASSDKWRGAAKNIQYF. The CDR3 DNA is TGTGCCAGCAGTGATAAGTGGCGGGGGGCAGCCAAAAACATTCAGTACTTC.

J is TRBJ2-3 and V is TRBV6-7; TRBD1 matches at 10 bases. TRBV6-7 falls under the ORF class, with uncertain function. Trimming at V came to 2 bases and at J to 4 bases, leaving 3 bases not matched to a gene. The CDR3 contains 15 residues. The CDR3: CASSYVGQGSDTQYF. CDR3 nucleotides: TGTGCCAGCAGTTACGTGGGACAGGGGTCAGATACGCAGTATTTT.

This clone was detected once. The chain couples TRBV19 to TRBJ2-7; 8 bases are shared with TRBD2. The germline V gene has CDR1 LNHDA and CDR2 SQIVND (reference sequence). The junction had 10 bases not matched to a gene; V was cut back by 6 bases and J by 3 bases. The CDR3 is 15 residues long. CDR3 region: CASSRGGREVYEQYF. CDR3 DNA sequence: TGTGCCAGTAGCCGCGGCGGGCGGGAGGTCTACGAGCAGTACTTC.

The chain recombines TRBV11-3 with TRBJ2-7; TRBD2 might be the D (6 bases). Germline CDR1 is SGHNT and CDR2 is YENEEA. The CDR3 is 13 residues long. Trimming pared 3 bases from V and 6 bases from J, leaving 12 bases between. The CDR3 spells CASSLDPGVEQYF. DNA of the CDR3: TGTGCCAGCAGCTTGGACCCGGGGGTCGAGCAGTACTTC.

V usage is TRBV18 and J usage is TRBJ1-3, with TRBD1 matching 9 bases. CDR3 size: 16 residues. From germline, CDR1 is KGHSH and CDR2 LQKENI. V was clipped by 6 bases and J by 3 bases; unmatched bases: 9. The CDR3 DNA follows: TGTGCCAGCTCGCGGCAACAGGGGGCTGATGGAAACACCATATATTTT. Its protein product is CASSRQQGADGNTIYF.

This CDR3 is CASSIAPLAGPSYEQYF. CDR3 coding DNA: TGTGCCAGTAGTATAGCCCCACTAGCGGGACCCTCCTACGAGCAGTACTTC. V gene TRBV19 combines with J gene TRBJ2-7, with 10 bases aligning to TRBD2. The trim removed 1 base at V and 0 bases at J, leaving 6 bases unmatched. Per the germline V gene, CDR1 is LNHDA and CDR2 is SQIVND (reference sequence). The CDR3 contains 17 residues.

The V gene is TRBV29-1, the J gene TRBJ2-7; TRBD2 matches at 13 bases. V shed 6 bases and J 4 bases; nucleotides not matched to a gene: 18. The germline V gene has CDR1 SQVTM and CDR2 ANQGSEA. This CDR3 has 18 amino acids. The CDR3 coding sequence is TGCAGCGTGACGGGACTAGCGGGACCCCGGGCCCGTCTTTACGAGCAGTACTTC. Translated, it gives CSVTGLAGPRARLYEQYF.